This T cell receptor beta chain was recovered during a study of shared clonotypes between healthy human individuals. Study-wide findings and caveats: Clonotype sharing among donors, it was expected, would be affected by sequencing depth. What naive subsets generally showed was a larger estimated richness than memory subsets showed. Unshared clonotypes carried lower generation probabilities than those common to all four donors.

TCRdb keeps only in-frame clones here, not all; method: immunoSEQ multiplex PCR. The sample contains about 2.4 million clones, approximately 90% of which appear only once. About this clone: The antigen remains unidentified.

CDR1 is SGHRS, CDR2 YFSETQ, per germline. The CDR3 runs 14 residues. The V gene lost 0 bases and the J gene lost 4 bases, with 8 bases spanning the gap. The gene calls are TRBV5-1 and TRBJ2-1; no reliable D call. The sequencing sample was made of naive CD4+ T cells sorted from blood. The subset was: CD45RA+ positively selected. The origin of this receptor is a man younger than 30 in good health. CDR3: CASSLEVTYNEQFF. For the CDR3, the DNA is TGCGCCAGCAGCTTGGAAGTTACGTACAATGAGCAGTTCTTC.